Following are 26 T cell receptor beta chains from one sample sequenced in a study of shared clonotypes between healthy human individuals. Assay used: immunoSEQ multiplex PCR; TCRdb lists only in-frame clones, some missing. The data show 2 million to 2.5 million clones, approximately 93% seen once. The sample consisted of naive CD4+ T cells from PBMCs. Subset: CD45RA+ positively selected. These receptors all come from a man in his late teens or twenties in good health. Some clones in this sample may be carry-over from other donors' samples.

The chain uses TRBV30 and TRBJ2-1; maybe TRBD1 (5 bases). The V end was cut by 8 bases, the J end by 10 bases, with 15 bases between. This CDR3 has 11 residues. The germline V gene has CDR1 GTSNPN and CDR2 SVGIG (reference sequence). This chain's CDR3 is CAQSWGGEQFF. In DNA form, the CDR3 reads TGTGCCCAAAGCTGGGGCGGAGAGCAGTTCTTC.

V and J are TRBV2 and TRBJ2-2; the match to TRBD1 covers 7 bases. The CDR3 loop spans 17 amino acids. V dropped 1 base and J dropped 2; count of bases not matched to a gene: 7. The germline gives CDR1 SNHLY, CDR2 FYNNEI. This chain's CDR3 is CASSEGPGQINTGELFF. CDR3 in DNA: TGTGCCAGCAGTGAAGGGCCGGGACAGATAAACACCGGGGAGCTGTTTTTT.

The chain employs TRBV9 and TRBJ2-7; 11 nucleotides agree with TRBD1. The CDR3 length is 14 residues. V was clipped by 4 bases and J by 3 bases; unmatched bases: 3. Per germline, CDR1 SGDLS and CDR2 YYNGEE. The CDR3 protein is CASSRGTGGYEQYF. The CDR3 DNA reads as TGTGCCAGCAGCCGCGGGACAGGGGGCTACGAGCAGTACTTC.

V is TRBV6-6 and J is TRBJ2-5, with D perhaps matching TRBD1 or TRBD2 (5 bases each). The J call may be wrong; the DNA end is better matched by TRBJ2-7. The CDR3 covers 14 residues. Germline assignment: CDR1 MNHNY and CDR2 SVGAGI (reference sequence). Written as DNA, the CDR3 is TGTGCCAGCAGTTTACGGGGACGATCCTACGAGCAGTACTTC. Translation: CASSLRGRSYEQYF.

This clone was found once. V and J are TRBV4-3 and TRBJ2-1; D unresolved. V gave up 1 base and J gave up 2 bases, with 6 bases separating them. The CDR3 length is 14 residues. The germline CDR1 and CDR2 sequences are LGHNA and YSLEER. CDR3 residues: CASSQGPTYNEQFF. The CDR3 DNA reads TGCGCCAGCAGCCAAGGACCGACCTACAATGAGCAGTTCTTC.

V and J are TRBV6-5 and TRBJ2-2; D is unclear. Trimming cost V 5 bases and J 2 bases, with 9 bases left between them. Germline-derived CDR1 and CDR2 are MNHEY and SVGAGI. This CDR3 comprises 14 residues. The CDR3 region is CASSLNRNTGELFF. CDR3 sequence (DNA): TGTGCCAGCAGTCTAAACAGAAACACCGGGGAGCTGTTTTTT.

This clone appeared a single time. The CDR3 nucleotides are TGTGCCAGCAGTTTGGCCGGACAGGGGTCTTCTGGCTACACCTTC. It is translated as CASSLAGQGSSGYTF. This chain connects TRBV28 to TRBJ1-2; TRBD1 agrees at 9 bases. CDR3 length: 15 residues. V trimming: 3 bases; J trimming: 7 bases; junction bases outside the gene matches: 9. Germline CDR1 MDHEN, CDR2 SYDVKM.

The CDR3 loop reads CAGGLNPYEQYF. In DNA, the CDR3 is TGTGCTGGGGGGCTTAATCCCTACGAGCAGTACTTC. The chain couples TRBV12-5 to TRBJ2-7; either TRBD1 or TRBD2 may supply D (6 bases each). The V gene lost 11 bases and the J gene lost 2 bases, with 13 bases spanning the gap. This CDR3 has 12 residues. Germline V lookup: CDR1 LGHNT, CDR2 FRNRAP.

CDR3: CASRAGQGRRETQYF. The DNA of the CDR3 is TGTGCCAGCAGGGCGGGACAGGGAAGGCGTGAGACCCAGTACTTC. V usage is TRBV11-2 and J usage is TRBJ2-5; TRBD1 matches at 9 bases. Germline lookup yields CDR1 SGHAT and CDR2 FQNNGV. This CDR3 has 15 amino acids. After removal of 6 bases from V and 5 bases from J, the junction contained 10 bases not matched to a gene. The entire variable domain, with the rest obtained from reference TRBV11-2 and TRBJ2-5, is as follows: EAGVAQSPRYKIIEKRQSVAFWCNPISGHATLYWYQQILGQGPKLLIQFQNNGVVDDSQLPKDRFSAERLKGVDSTLKIQPAKLEDSAVYLCASRAGQGRRETQYFGPGTRLLVL.

The chain is built from TRBV7-2 and TRBJ1-1; a possible D gene is TRBD1 (6 bases). CDR1 is SGHTA, CDR2 FQGNSA, per germline. This CDR3 spans 16 amino acids. V gave up 5 bases and J gave up 4 bases, with 20 bases separating them. DNA of the CDR3: TGTGCCAGCAGCAAGGACGGGGGAGGGGGAGGCACTGAAGCTTTCTTT. It translates to CASSKDGGGGGTEAFF.

The chain employs TRBV6-5 and TRBJ1-4; D is undetermined. This CDR3 comprises 13 residues. The germline V gene encodes CDR1 MNHEY and CDR2 SVGAGI. The V gene lost 6 bases and the J gene lost 6 bases, with 11 bases spanning the gap. CDR3 DNA sequence: TGTGCCAGCAGGAAAGATCTTGATGAAAAACTGTTTTTT. This codes for CASRKDLDEKLFF.

CDR3 protein: CSARAPHEQFF. DNA for the CDR3: TGCAGTGCTAGAGCCCCCCATGAGCAGTTCTTC. The chain is built from TRBV20-1 and TRBJ2-1; D not resolved. CDR1 and CDR2 from the germline V gene are DFQATT and SNEGSKA (reference sequence). CDR3 length: 11 amino acids. V shed 1 base and J shed 8 bases, with 6 bases lying between them.

As DNA, the CDR3 is TGTGCCTCATCGGGTAGCTCCTACAATGAGCAGTTCTTC. Its protein product is CASSGSSYNEQFF. This sequence joins TRBV10-3 and TRBJ2-1; D gene ambiguous. Germline V CDR1 and CDR2: ENHRY, SYGVKD. The CDR3 is 13 amino acids. The V end was cut by 11 bases, the J end by 0 bases, with 11 bases between.

The chain combines TRBV4-1 with TRBJ1-5; D is perhaps TRBD1 (5 bases). Germline V gene data show CDR1 as MGHRA and CDR2 as YSYEKL. Trimming shortened V by 1 base and J by 5 bases, and 12 bases separated the two germline ends. This CDR3 comprises 15 residues. The CDR3 DNA reads as TGCGCCAGCAGCCAAGGCGCCAGGGTCGATCAGCCCCAGCATTTT. Protein: CASSQGARVDQPQHF.

The chain combines TRBV7-3 with TRBJ2-1; TRBD2 matches at 8 bases. CDR3 length equals 14 residues. J gave up 9 bases and V 5 bases, and 9 bases lay outside the gene matches. From germline, CDR1 is SGHTA and CDR2 FQGTGA. The CDR3 reads CASSPTSATSEQFF. CDR3 sequence (DNA): TGTGCCAGCAGCCCGACTAGCGCTACAAGTGAGCAGTTCTTC.

The gene calls are TRBV5-6 and TRBJ2-7; D is possibly TRBD1 or TRBD2 (5 bases each). Germline V lookup: CDR1 SGHDT, CDR2 YYEEEE. This CDR3 is built from 14 residues. The ends were cut back, 2 bases at V and 0 bases at J, with 9 bases in the middle. The chain's CDR3 is CASSFRGTSYEQYF. CDR3 DNA sequence: TGTGCCAGCAGCTTCAGAGGGACCTCCTACGAGCAGTACTTC.

The rearrangement uses TRBV15 and TRBJ2-5, with 7 bases lining up with TRBD2. The CDR3 has 15 amino acids. Per germline, CDR1 LNHNV and CDR2 YYDKDF (reference sequence). V lost 0 bases, J lost 4 bases, and 5 bases stayed unmatched. The CDR3 DNA reads as TGTGCCACCAGCAGAGACGAGCGGGACTCAGAGACCCAGTACTTC. Residues: CATSRDERDSETQYF.

The rearrangement uses TRBV11-2 and TRBJ2-5; 8 bases align to TRBD1. Per germline, CDR1 SGHAT and CDR2 FQNNGV. The CDR3 runs to 15 residues. V shed 5 bases and J 2 bases; nucleotides not matched to a gene: 7. The CDR3 loop is CASSLPRGRQETQYF. In nucleotides, the CDR3 is TGTGCCAGCAGCCTCCCCAGGGGGCGGCAAGAGACCCAGTACTTC.

The CDR3 loop is CASSFNPGTINQPQHF. DNA of the CDR3: TGTGCCAGCAGTTTCAATCCGGGCACAATCAATCAGCCCCAGCATTTT. The chain has TRBV28 and TRBJ1-5; unclear D gene. Germline V gene data show CDR1 as MDHEN and CDR2 as SYDVKM. V lost 3 bases and J lost 3, with 15 bases in between. This CDR3 comprises 16 residues.

The chain recombines TRBV10-3 with TRBJ2-1; no reliable D call. The CDR3 is made up of 14 amino acids. V lost 6 bases, J lost 1 base, and 10 bases lay in between. CDR1 and CDR2 from the germline V gene are ENHRY and SYGVKD. The chain's CDR3 is CAISTTGSYNEQFF. The CDR3 bases are TGTGCCATCAGCACGACTGGATCCTACAATGAGCAGTTCTTC.

The J gene is TRBJ2-2, the V gene TRBV6-6, with TRBD1 matching 7 bases. The CDR3 spans 15 residues. Germline trimming cut 2 bases from V and 4 bases from J; bases unmatched to any gene: 4. CDR1 and CDR2 from the germline V gene are MNHNY and SVGAGI (reference sequence). CDR3 sequence (DNA): TGTGCCAGCAGTTACGTGGGACAGATCACCGGGGAGCTGTTTTTT. Amino acids: CASSYVGQITGELFF.

V is TRBV5-8 and J is TRBJ2-1, with D hard to call. Trimming removed 0 bases from V and 0 bases from J, with 7 bases in between. The CDR3 covers 15 residues. The V gene's germline CDR1 is SGHTS and CDR2 YDEGEE. CDR3 residues: CASSLEGISYNEQFF. CDR3 bases: TGTGCCAGCAGCTTGGAAGGGATCTCCTACAATGAGCAGTTCTTC.

The chain couples TRBV5-4 to TRBJ2-3; TRBD2 is a possible D gene (6 bases). V lost 4 bases and J 7 bases, leaving 16 bases between the germline ends. This CDR3 is built from 14 residues. Germline loops: CDR1 SGHNT, CDR2 YYREEE (reference sequence). The CDR3: CASSTGGPANTQYF. Written as DNA, the CDR3 is TGTGCCAGCAGCACCGGAGGGCCTGCGAATACGCAGTATTTT.

V usage is TRBV15 and J usage is TRBJ2-2; D ambiguous. Trimming shortened V by 5 bases and J by 7 bases, and 17 bases separated the two germline ends. The CDR3 spans 15 residues. Germline V gene sequence: CDR1 LNHNV, CDR2 YYDKDF (reference sequence). The CDR3 coding sequence is TGTGCCACCAGCGGGGTAGACACTTATAGCGGGGAGCTGTTTTTT. The encoded protein is CATSGVDTYSGELFF.

This clone was counted between two and nine times. The gene calls are TRBV28 and TRBJ1-2; D is unclear. Trimming shortened V by 4 bases and J by 2 bases, and 5 bases separated the two germline ends. Germline CDR1 reads MDHEN; CDR2 reads SYDVKM. The CDR3 length is 12 residues. DNA of the CDR3: TGTGCCAGCAGTTGGCAGAACTATGGCTACACCTTC. Translated, it gives CASSWQNYGYTF.

V gene TRBV10-3 combines with J gene TRBJ1-3, with 7 positions matching TRBD1. This CDR3 comprises 14 residues. Germline V gene data show CDR1 as ENHRY and CDR2 as SYGVKD. V shed 9 bases, J shed 2 bases, and the junction held 7 bases outside the gene matches. In nucleotides, the CDR3 is TGTGCCATTAAGGACAGGAACGCTGGAAACACCATATATTTT. This encodes CAIKDRNAGNTIYF.